The clone carrying this T cell receptor (beta chain) was observed a few times. As yet, its antigen is unknown. These data come from a study of early T cells in non-severe SARS-CoV-2 infection. Overall study context: The sequenced material was bulk RNA from unsorted whole blood, and its chains were unpaired. Overall study findings and caveats: Matching against VDJdb likely underestimated virus-specific expansions, favoring anti-spike CD8.

Individual cDNA molecules carried attached unique molecular identifiers. From the 5' RACE reads, TCRdb called clonotypes with MiXCR, one entry per CDR3 protein. Altogether tens of thousands of distinct CDR3 sequences are present, around 15% being singletons, with the ten largest covering roughly 3%. The clonotype comes from an adult who was a healthcare worker with PCR-confirmed SARS-CoV-2 infection or an uninfected control (not recorded which). Sequenced input: whole blood.

CDR3 coding DNA: TGTGCCAGCACCTTTGGGACCGATGTAACCATGTACGAGCAGTACTTC. Its translation is CASTFGTDVTMYEQYF. The chain has TRBV6-2 or TRBV6-3 and TRBJ2-7; tentatively, D is TRBD1 or TRBD2 (5 bases each). The V gene's germline CDR1 is MNHEY and CDR2 SVGEGT. With 7 bases removed from V and 4 bases from J, the gap between germline ends came to 23 bases. This CDR3 has 16 amino acids.